Listed below are T cell receptor beta chains from one sample, sequenced in a study of shared clonotypes between healthy human individuals. The table came from immunoSEQ multiplex PCR; TCRdb's copy has only in-frame clones and leaves some out. The table shows some 600,000 clones, with approximately 96% occurring only once. Material: naive CD8+ T cells sorted from blood. Receptor source: a young woman in good health. Each CDR3 is given without its conserved first and last residue.

V: TRBV13
J: TRBJ2-3
CDR3: ASSSNGEGPTDTQY

V: TRBV11-2
J: TRBJ2-3
CDR3: ASSADPLRTDTQY

V: TRBV11-2
J: TRBJ2-3
CDR3: ASRSGTSKY

V: TRBV6-1
J: TRBJ1-6
CDR3: ASSEAFYGSSYNSPLH

V: TRBV27
J: TRBJ2-1
CDR3: ASWAGAGEQF

V: TRBV11-2
J: TRBJ1-1
CDR3: ASSLEGVTEAF

V: TRBV7-9
J: TRBJ2-5
CDR3: ASSLSQGIQKTQY

V: TRBV4-1
J: TRBJ1-5
CDR3: ASSQDPGDQPQH

V: TRBV7-8
J: TRBJ2-2
CDR3: ASSLGGMNTGELF

V: TRBV13
J: TRBJ2-7
CDR3: ASSFSREVVN

V: TRBV29-1
J: TRBJ2-1
CDR3: SADGGGWSYNEQF

V: TRBV7-8
J: TRBJ2-7
CDR3: ASSLVAGEDEQY

V: TRBV28
J: TRBJ1-5
CDR3: ASSPLGQIDQPQH

V: TRBV5-5
J: TRBJ1-5
CDR3: ASSFGVGAPADNQPQH

V: TRBV7-8
J: TRBJ2-7
CDR3: ASSLTGQFYEQY

V: TRBV19
J: TRBJ2-2
CDR3: ASSIDAGAAGELF

V: TRBV5-1
J: TRBJ1-5
CDR3: ASVIQAPYSNQPQH

V: TRBV27
J: TRBJ2-3
CDR3: ASSFLAGASDTQY

V: TRBV7-8
J: TRBJ1-1
CDR3: ASSPTGQGASEAF

V: TRBV28
J: TRBJ1-5
CDR3: ASSFWDSEGPQH

V: TRBV27
J: TRBJ2-3
CDR3: ASSLEGASTDTQY

V: TRBV9
J: TRBJ1-1
CDR3: ASSSGESGTEAF

V: TRBV27
J: TRBJ2-1
CDR3: ASRRTVSNEQF

V: TRBV5-6
J: -
CDR3: ASSLAMTGGDEQY

V: TRBV27
J: TRBJ1-1
CDR3: ASSFGKGTEAF

V: TRBV5-4
J: TRBJ1-1
CDR3: ASSLKGGNTEAF

V: TRBV4-1
J: TRBJ2-1
CDR3: ASSHPPLALAGEQF

V: TRBV27
J: TRBJ1-2
CDR3: ASSFNAGYGYT

V: TRBV30
J: TRBJ1-1
CDR3: AWSVQGENTEAF

V: TRBV4-1
J: TRBJ2-1
CDR3: ASSHIGPPAGGNSTYNEQF

V: TRBV27
J: TRBJ2-7
CDR3: ASRWQGEQY

V: TRBV2
J: TRBJ1-2
CDR3: ASSEIQNDYGYT

V: TRBV28
J: TRBJ2-1
CDR3: ASSFTPLVDEQF

V: TRBV6-6
J: TRBJ2-7
CDR3: ASSHGGYEQY

V: TRBV27
J: TRBJ2-2
CDR3: ASSFVGTSGYTGELF

V: TRBV13
J: TRBJ2-7
CDR3: ASSPATSGSYEQY

V: TRBV5-6
J: TRBJ2-7
CDR3: ASSLWAGLYEQY

V: TRBV2
J: TRBJ2-7
CDR3: ASSEVSGTAHEQY

V: TRBV2
J: TRBJ1-5
CDR3: ASSGTGVGSNQPQH

V: TRBV28
J: TRBJ2-7
CDR3: ASTQGAAYEQY

V: TRBV15
J: TRBJ2-7
CDR3: ATSRDGGLAYEQY

V: TRBV9
J: TRBJ2-1
CDR3: ASSVEVAGGYNEQF

V: TRBV28
J: TRBJ1-2
CDR3: ASSFMGINYGYT

V: TRBV5-6
J: TRBJ2-3
CDR3: ASSYLTSYGTDTQY